Listed below are T cell receptor beta chains from one sample, sequenced in a study of blood T cell repertoires in COVID-19. Libraries were prepared by immunoSEQ multiplex PCR; TCRdb keeps only in-frame clonotypes and omits some of them. In the table there are 200,000 to 250,000 clones, 83% of which are singletons. Material for sequencing was PBMCs or T cells enriched from blood (not recorded which). The origin of the receptors is a woman aged 40 to 50 who had been exposed to COVID-19. CDR3s include the opening cysteine and the closing phenylalanine or tryptophan. Each record gives: V gene, clone size, J gene, CDR3 protein. Only some rows state a clone size, as once, few, many or a class for expanded clones.

V gene: TRBV10-3
clone size: .
J gene: TRBJ2-7
CDR3 protein: CAISDLSQGHSSYEQYF

V gene: TRBV7-6
clone size: few
J gene: TRBJ2-7
CDR3 protein: CASSPSVGGGSYEQYF

V gene: TRBV7-9
clone size: .
J gene: TRBJ1-1
CDR3 protein: CASSFSGNTEAFF

V gene: TRBV18
clone size: .
J gene: TRBJ1-5
CDR3 protein: CASSPAGLSNQPQHF

V gene: TRBV4-1
clone size: .
J gene: TRBJ2-7
CDR3 protein: CASSQDPRDRGLGEQYF

V gene: TRBV3-1/TRBV3-2
clone size: .
J gene: TRBJ1-2
CDR3 protein: CASSPAQGTYGYTF

V gene: TRBV11-2
clone size: .
J gene: TRBJ2-3
CDR3 protein: CASSTPQFTDTQYF

V gene: TRBV5-5
clone size: .
J gene: TRBJ1-2
CDR3 protein: CASSPTGVVYGYTF

V gene: TRBV7-8
clone size: few
J gene: TRBJ2-5
CDR3 protein: CASSFNSGLQETQYF

V gene: TRBV9
clone size: .
J gene: TRBJ2-7
CDR3 protein: CASSAKDRGVYEQYF

V gene: TRBV6-5
clone size: .
J gene: TRBJ1-1
CDR3 protein: CASSGQLNTEAFF

V gene: TRBV24-1
clone size: .
J gene: TRBJ2-1
CDR3 protein: CATSDTTSGAVEQFF

V gene: TRBV19
clone size: .
J gene: TRBJ1-2
CDR3 protein: CASSGQGRYGYTF

V gene: TRBV19
clone size: .
J gene: TRBJ1-1
CDR3 protein: CASSSEAGSSVRTEAFF

V gene: TRBV13
clone size: .
J gene: TRBJ2-3
CDR3 protein: CASSFSLADDTDTQYF

V gene: TRBV19
clone size: .
J gene: TRBJ2-7
CDR3 protein: CATIGTLGEQYF

V gene: TRBV5-4
clone size: .
J gene: TRBJ2-7
CDR3 protein: CASSSGGGPYEQYF

V gene: TRBV6-5
clone size: .
J gene: TRBJ1-2
CDR3 protein: CASSYTVNNYGYTF

V gene: TRBV6-2/TRBV6-3
clone size: .
J gene: TRBJ1-1
CDR3 protein: CASSSPYNREAFF

V gene: TRBV7-6
clone size: .
J gene: TRBJ1-6
CDR3 protein: CASSFNGSSYNSPLHF

V gene: TRBV7-9
clone size: .
J gene: TRBJ2-7
CDR3 protein: CASSLPTSGGTYEQYF

V gene: TRBV5-8
clone size: .
J gene: TRBJ1-5
CDR3 protein: CASSSGIPPQHF

V gene: TRBV6-1
clone size: .
J gene: TRBJ1-2
CDR3 protein: CASSAGQTRGDGYTF

V gene: TRBV28
clone size: .
J gene: TRBJ1-2
CDR3 protein: CASSRGGANYGYTF

V gene: TRBV4-1
clone size: once
J gene: TRBJ2-7
CDR3 protein: CASSPQPGQGNYEQYF

V gene: TRBV3-1/TRBV3-2
clone size: .
J gene: TRBJ1-1
CDR3 protein: CASSQVRQGRSEAFF

V gene: TRBV2
clone size: .
J gene: TRBJ1-5
CDR3 protein: CASSGTGERQPQHF

V gene: TRBV7-6
clone size: .
J gene: TRBJ2-1
CDR3 protein: CASSSGTVEQFF

V gene: TRBV30
clone size: .
J gene: TRBJ1-4
CDR3 protein: CAWSSSGGWRTEKLFF

V gene: TRBV27
clone size: .
J gene: TRBJ1-5
CDR3 protein: CASRKDRAQPQHF

V gene: TRBV11-2
clone size: .
J gene: TRBJ1-2
CDR3 protein: CASSTGGALRGYTF

V gene: TRBV7-9
clone size: many
J gene: TRBJ1-5
CDR3 protein: CASSSFLNQPQHF

V gene: TRBV11-1
clone size: .
J gene: TRBJ1-6
CDR3 protein: CASSGQGGLPLHF

V gene: TRBV6-4
clone size: .
J gene: TRBJ2-2
CDR3 protein: CASSESGGNTGELFF

V gene: TRBV2
clone size: few
J gene: TRBJ1-2
CDR3 protein: CASSGRQGDYGYTF

V gene: TRBV11-2
clone size: .
J gene: TRBJ1-6
CDR3 protein: CASRQQGANSPLHF

V gene: TRBV5-4
clone size: .
J gene: TRBJ1-1
CDR3 protein: CASSLWTAEAFF

V gene: TRBV10-1
clone size: .
J gene: TRBJ1-2
CDR3 protein: CASSESTGGDDGYTF

V gene: TRBV7-9
clone size: .
J gene: TRBJ1-4
CDR3 protein: CASSFGQGGEKLFF

V gene: TRBV27
clone size: once
J gene: TRBJ2-3
CDR3 protein: CASSLADPLTDTQYF

V gene: TRBV5-1
clone size: .
J gene: TRBJ1-1
CDR3 protein: CASSPGDRLRVSTEAFF

V gene: TRBV7-6
clone size: once
J gene: TRBJ1-2
CDR3 protein: CASSLGAGMDGYTF

V gene: TRBV6-5
clone size: .
J gene: TRBJ1-6
CDR3 protein: CASSYEGQGLSPLHF

V gene: TRBV10-1
clone size: once
J gene: TRBJ1-5
CDR3 protein: CASRGRDRGNQPQHF

V gene: TRBV11-1
clone size: once
J gene: TRBJ1-2
CDR3 protein: CASSLESGYGYTF

V gene: TRBV4-2
clone size: .
J gene: TRBJ2-7
CDR3 protein: CASSLFLAGPLSYEQYF

V gene: TRBV7-2
clone size: once
J gene: TRBJ1-5
CDR3 protein: CASSLGEGDQPQHF

V gene: TRBV28
clone size: .
J gene: TRBJ1-2
CDR3 protein: CASTTGSNYGYTF

V gene: TRBV3-1/TRBV3-2
clone size: once
J gene: TRBJ1-6
CDR3 protein: CASSQGQGSPLHF

V gene: TRBV4-1
clone size: .
J gene: TRBJ1-2
CDR3 protein: CASSPGQGQNIYGYTF

V gene: TRBV19
clone size: .
J gene: TRBJ1-1
CDR3 protein: CASKAGTGTEAFF

V gene: TRBV25-1
clone size: few
J gene: TRBJ2-1
CDR3 protein: CASISGQGSEQFF